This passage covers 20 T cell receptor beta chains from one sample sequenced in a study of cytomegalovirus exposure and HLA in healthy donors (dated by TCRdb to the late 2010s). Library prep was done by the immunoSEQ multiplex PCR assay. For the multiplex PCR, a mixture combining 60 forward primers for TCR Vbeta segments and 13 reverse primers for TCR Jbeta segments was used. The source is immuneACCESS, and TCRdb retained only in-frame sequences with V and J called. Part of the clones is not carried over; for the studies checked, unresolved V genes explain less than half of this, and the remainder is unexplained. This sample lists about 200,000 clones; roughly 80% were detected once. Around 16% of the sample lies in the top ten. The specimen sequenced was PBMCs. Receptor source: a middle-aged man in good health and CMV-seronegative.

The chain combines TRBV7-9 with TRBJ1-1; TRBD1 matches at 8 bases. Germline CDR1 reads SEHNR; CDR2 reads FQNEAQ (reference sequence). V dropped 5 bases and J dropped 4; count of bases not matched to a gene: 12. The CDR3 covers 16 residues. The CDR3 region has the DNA TGTGCCAGCAGCCCACTTAGGACAGGGTTCGTCACTGAAGCTTTCTTT. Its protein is CASSPLRTGFVTEAFF.

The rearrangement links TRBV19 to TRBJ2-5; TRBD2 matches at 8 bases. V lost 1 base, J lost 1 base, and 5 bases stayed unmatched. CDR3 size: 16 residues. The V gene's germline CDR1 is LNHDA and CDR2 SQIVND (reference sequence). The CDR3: CASSIGSGSGQETQYF. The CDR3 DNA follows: TGTGCCAGTAGTATAGGAAGCGGGAGTGGCCAAGAGACCCAGTACTTC.

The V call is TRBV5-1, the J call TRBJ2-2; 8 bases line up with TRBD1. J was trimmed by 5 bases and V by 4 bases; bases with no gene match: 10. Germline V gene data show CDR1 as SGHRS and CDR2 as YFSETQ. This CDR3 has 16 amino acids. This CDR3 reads CASSQGQVNPTGELFF. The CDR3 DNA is TGCGCCAGCAGCCAGGGACAGGTTAACCCAACCGGGGAGCTGTTTTTT.

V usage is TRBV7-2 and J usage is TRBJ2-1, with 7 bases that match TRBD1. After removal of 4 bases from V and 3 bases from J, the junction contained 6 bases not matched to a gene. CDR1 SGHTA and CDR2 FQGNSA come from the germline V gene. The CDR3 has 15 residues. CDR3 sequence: CASSSIDRDYNEQFF. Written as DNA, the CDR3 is TGTGCCAGCAGCTCCATTGACAGGGACTACAATGAGCAGTTCTTC.

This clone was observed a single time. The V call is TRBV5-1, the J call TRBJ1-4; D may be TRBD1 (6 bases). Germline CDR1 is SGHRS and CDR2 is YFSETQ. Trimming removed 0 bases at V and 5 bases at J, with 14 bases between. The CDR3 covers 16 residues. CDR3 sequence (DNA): TGCGCCAGCAGCTTGGCCGGGGGGCAGACCAATGAAAAACTGTTTTTT. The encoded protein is CASSLAGGQTNEKLFF.

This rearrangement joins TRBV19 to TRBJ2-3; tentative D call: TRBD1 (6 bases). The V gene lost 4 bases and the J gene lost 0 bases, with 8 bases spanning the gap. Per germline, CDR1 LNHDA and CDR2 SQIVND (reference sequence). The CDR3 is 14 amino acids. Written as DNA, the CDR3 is TGTGCCAGTAGTAAGGGGGTTAGCACAGATACGCAGTATTTT. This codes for CASSKGVSTDTQYF.

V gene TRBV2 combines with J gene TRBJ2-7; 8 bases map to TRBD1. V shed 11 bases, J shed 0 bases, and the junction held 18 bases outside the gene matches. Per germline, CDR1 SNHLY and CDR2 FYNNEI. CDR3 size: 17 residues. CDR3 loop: CADTTGVSTWASYEQYF. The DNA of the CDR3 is TGTGCCGACACGACAGGGGTTTCAACGTGGGCCTCCTACGAGCAGTACTTC.

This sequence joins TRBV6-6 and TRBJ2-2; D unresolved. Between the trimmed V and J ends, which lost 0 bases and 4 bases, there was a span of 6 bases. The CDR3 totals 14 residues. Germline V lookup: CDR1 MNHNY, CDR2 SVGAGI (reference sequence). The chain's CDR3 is CASSYSSGTGELFF. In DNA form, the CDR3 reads TGTGCCAGCAGTTACTCGTCGGGCACCGGGGAGCTGTTTTTT.

The CDR3 is CASSIQGANQPQHF. DNA of the CDR3: TGTGCCAGTAGTATACAGGGGGCCAATCAGCCCCAGCATTTT. The chain employs TRBV19 and TRBJ1-5; 8 nucleotides line up with TRBD1. The CDR3 contains 14 residues. In germline, CDR1 is LNHDA, CDR2 SQIVND (reference sequence). V shed 2 bases, J shed 3 bases, and the junction held 0 bases outside the gene matches.

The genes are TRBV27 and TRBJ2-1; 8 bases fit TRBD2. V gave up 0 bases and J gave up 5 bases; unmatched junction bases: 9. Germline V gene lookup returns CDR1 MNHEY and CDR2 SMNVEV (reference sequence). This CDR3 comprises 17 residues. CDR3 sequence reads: CASSLSHPSGGHNEQFF. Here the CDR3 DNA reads TGTGCCAGCAGTTTATCCCACCCCAGCGGGGGACACAATGAGCAGTTCTTC.

Here the CDR3 DNA reads TGCGCCAGCAGCTCGAAAGCGGACCCTTACAATGAGCAGTTCTTC. As protein: CASSSKADPYNEQFF. This chain joins TRBV5-1 and TRBJ2-1; the D gene is possibly TRBD2 (5 bases). Germline CDR1 and CDR2: SGHRS and YFSETQ. The V end lost 3 bases, the J end lost 4 bases, and 14 bases lay between the germline ends. The CDR3 has 15 residues.

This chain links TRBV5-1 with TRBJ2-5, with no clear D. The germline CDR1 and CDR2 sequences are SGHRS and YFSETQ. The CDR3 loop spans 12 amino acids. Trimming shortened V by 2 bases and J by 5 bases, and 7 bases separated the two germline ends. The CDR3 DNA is TGCGCCAGCAGCTTATCTCGGGAGACCCAGTACTTC. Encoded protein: CASSLSRETQYF. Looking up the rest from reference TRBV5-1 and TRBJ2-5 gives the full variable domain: KAGVTQTPRYLIKTRGQQVTLSCSPISGHRSVSWYQQTPGQGLQFLFEYFSETQRNKGNFPGRFSGRQFSNSRSEMNVSTLELGDSALYLCASSLSRETQYFGPGTRLLVL.

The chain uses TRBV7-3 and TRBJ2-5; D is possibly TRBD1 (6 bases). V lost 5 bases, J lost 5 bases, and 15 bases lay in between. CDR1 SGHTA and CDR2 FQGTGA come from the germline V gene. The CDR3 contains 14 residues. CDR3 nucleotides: TGTGCCAGCAGCCAGCTGGCAGGGGTTGAGACCCAGTACTTC. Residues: CASSQLAGVETQYF. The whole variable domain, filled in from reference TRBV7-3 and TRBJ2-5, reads GAGVSQTPSNKVTEKGKYVELRCDPISGHTALYWYRQSLGQGPEFLIYFQGTGAADDSGLPNDRFFAVRPEGSVSTLKIQRTERGDSAVYLCASSQLAGVETQYFGPGTRLLVL.

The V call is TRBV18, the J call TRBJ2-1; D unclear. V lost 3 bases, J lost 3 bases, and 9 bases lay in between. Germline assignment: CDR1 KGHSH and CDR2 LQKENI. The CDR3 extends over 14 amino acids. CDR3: CASSPPTRYNEQFF. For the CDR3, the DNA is TGTGCCAGCTCACCGCCGACTCGCTACAATGAGCAGTTCTTC.

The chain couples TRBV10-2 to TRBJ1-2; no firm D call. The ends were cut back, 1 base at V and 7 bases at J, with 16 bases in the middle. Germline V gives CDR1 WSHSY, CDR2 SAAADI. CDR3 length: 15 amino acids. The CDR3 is CASSEFRTGFLGYTF. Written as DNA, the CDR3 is TGCGCCAGCAGTGAGTTCCGGACGGGGTTCCTTGGCTACACCTTC.

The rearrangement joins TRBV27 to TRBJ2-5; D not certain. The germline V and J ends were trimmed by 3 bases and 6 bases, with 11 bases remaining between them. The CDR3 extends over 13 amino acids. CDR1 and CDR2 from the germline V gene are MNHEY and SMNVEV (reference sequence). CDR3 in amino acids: CASSFGLTKTQYF. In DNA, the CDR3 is TGTGCCAGCAGTTTTGGGCTAACGAAGACCCAGTACTTC.

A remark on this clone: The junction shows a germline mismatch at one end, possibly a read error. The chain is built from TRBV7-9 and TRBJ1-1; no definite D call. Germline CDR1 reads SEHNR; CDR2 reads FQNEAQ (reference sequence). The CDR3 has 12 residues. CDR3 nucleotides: TGTTCCAGCAGCTTTTCAGAAACTGAAGCTTTCTTT. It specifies CSSSFSETEAFF.

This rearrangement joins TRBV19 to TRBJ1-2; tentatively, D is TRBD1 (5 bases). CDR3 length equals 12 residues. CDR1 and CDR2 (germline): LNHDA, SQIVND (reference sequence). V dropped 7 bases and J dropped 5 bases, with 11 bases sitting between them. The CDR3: CASIGQGYGYTF. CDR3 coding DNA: TGTGCCAGTATTGGTCAGGGATATGGCTACACCTTC.

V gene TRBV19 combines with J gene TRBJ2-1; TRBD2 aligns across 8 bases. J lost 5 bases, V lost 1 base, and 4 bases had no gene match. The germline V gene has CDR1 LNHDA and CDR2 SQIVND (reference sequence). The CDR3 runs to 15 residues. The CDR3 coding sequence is TGTGCCAGTAGTATAGGGACTAGCAGAAACAATGAGCAGTTCTTC. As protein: CASSIGTSRNNEQFF. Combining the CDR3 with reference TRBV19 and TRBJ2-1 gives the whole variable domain DGGITQSPKYLFRKEGQNVTLSCEQNLNHDAMYWYRQDPGQGLRLIYYSQIVNDFQKGDIAEGYSVSREKKESFPLTVTSAQKNPTAFYLCASSIGTSRNNEQFFGPGTRLTVL.

The CDR3 sequence: CASSLGGQGFDEQYF. The DNA of the CDR3 is TGTGCCAGCAGTTTGGGGGGACAGGGTTTCGACGAGCAGTACTTC. This chain uses TRBV28 with TRBJ2-7; the match to TRBD1 covers 9 bases. This CDR3 region has 15 residues. CDR1 is MDHEN and CDR2 is SYDVKM in the germline V gene. V was pared by 3 bases and J by 5 bases, with 8 bases of the junction left unmatched. Combining the CDR3 with reference TRBV28 and TRBJ2-7 gives the whole variable domain DVKVTQSSRYLVKRTGEKVFLECVQDMDHENMFWYRQDPGLGLRLIYFSYDVKMKEKGDIPEGYSVSREKKERFSLILESASTNQTSMYLCASSLGGQGFDEQYFGPGTRLTVT.